This T cell receptor (beta chain) was obtained from a study of T cells expressing NK-cell markers. TCRdb re-called the 5' RACE reads and shows each CDR3 protein once, DNA omitted. Its clone listing holds 450,000 to 600,000 distinct CDR3 sequences. The CDR3 length is 13 residues. Germline V gene data show CDR1 as SGHRS and CDR2 as YFSETQ. Sequencing input: blood T cells: a sorted CD56 or NKG2C T cell subset, CD4+ or CD8+ T cells, or bulk PBMC T cells (not recorded which). The genes are TRBV5-1 and TRBJ2-3; the D call from TCRdb, TRBD2, cannot be confirmed without DNA. The clonotype was recovered from a man aged 18 to 35 in good health. The CDR3 region is CASSPASSDTQYF.